A single sample gave rise to the 24 T cell receptor beta chains below, sequenced in a study of shared clonotypes between healthy human individuals. Naive-designated CD8 cells lacked CD45RO, were positively enriched for CCR7, and omitted terminally differentiated effector memory CD45RA+ cells. Measured with immunoSEQ multiplex PCR; TCRdb has only the in-frame clones, and not every one. The table shows roughly 2 million clones, with approximately 94% occurring only once. The sample comprised naive CD8+ T cells sorted from blood. Source of these receptors: a young man in good health.

This rearrangement joins TRBV9 to TRBJ1-3; 10 bases agree with TRBD1. The CDR3 is made up of 15 amino acids. Germline V lookup: CDR1 SGDLS, CDR2 YYNGEE. V lost 2 bases, J lost 4 bases, and 3 bases stayed unmatched. CDR3: CASSVGTGVGNTIYF. CDR3 nucleotide sequence: TGTGCCAGCAGCGTGGGGACAGGGGTCGGAAACACCATATATTTT.

This clone was recorded only once. V is TRBV11-2 and J is TRBJ2-7; no clear D. CDR1 and CDR2 from the germline V gene are SGHAT and FQNNGV. Trimming pared 1 base from V and 7 bases from J, leaving 11 bases between. This CDR3 is 13 amino acids long. This chain's CDR3 is CASSLGKGWEQYF. The DNA for the CDR3 is TGTGCCAGCAGCTTAGGAAAGGGCTGGGAGCAGTACTTC.

The CDR3 nucleotides read TGTGCCAGCAGCTTTGAAGCCGCCACAGATACGCAGTATTTT. Protein product: CASSFEAATDTQYF. The chain employs TRBV7-2 and TRBJ2-3; no reliable D call. The V gene lost 3 bases and the J gene lost 2 bases, with 9 bases spanning the gap. In germline, CDR1 is SGHTA, CDR2 FQGNSA. This CDR3 has 14 residues.

The chain uses TRBV7-8 and TRBJ1-4; D is ambiguous. Germline values: CDR1 SGHVS, CDR2 FQNEAQ. V shed 5 bases and J shed 4 bases, with 17 bases lying between them. The CDR3 spans 16 residues. CDR3 sequence (DNA): TGTGCCAGCAGCCCCTACGTGGAGGGATATAATGAAAAACTGTTTTTT. Its protein product is CASSPYVEGYNEKLFF.

The J gene is TRBJ2-7, the V gene TRBV27; the D gene is possibly TRBD1 (6 bases). With 6 bases removed from V and 3 bases from J, the gap between germline ends came to 15 bases. There are 14 residues in the CDR3. The germline gives CDR1 MNHEY, CDR2 SMNVEV (reference sequence). As DNA, the CDR3 is TGTGCCAGCAGGACAGGACAAGGATACTACGAGCAGTACTTC. Amino acids: CASRTGQGYYEQYF.

This CDR3 reads CASSSGPGTLYEQYF. DNA of the CDR3: TGTGCCAGCAGCTCAGGTCCCGGGACACTTTACGAGCAGTACTTC. The chain couples TRBV11-2 to TRBJ2-7; possibly TRBD1 for D (6 bases). This CDR3 contains 15 residues. Germline values: CDR1 SGHAT, CDR2 FQNNGV. Trimming left V 4 bases short and J 4 bases short, with 17 bases between. Full variable domain (missing parts from reference TRBV11-2 and TRBJ2-7): EAGVAQSPRYKIIEKRQSVAFWCNPISGHATLYWYQQILGQGPKLLIQFQNNGVVDDSQLPKDRFSAERLKGVDSTLKIQPAKLEDSAVYLCASSSGPGTLYEQYFGPGTRLTVT.

The chain is built from TRBV2 and TRBJ1-1, with D possibly TRBD1 on 6 matching bases. The CDR3 consists of 12 residues. Trimming shortened V by 10 bases and J by 1 base, and 10 bases separated the two germline ends. CDR1 and CDR2 (germline): SNHLY, FYNNEI. The CDR3 DNA sequence: TGTGCCACGATACAGGGGAACACTGAAGCTTTCTTT. It codes for CATIQGNTEAFF.

Comment on this clone: Other nucleotide sequences in the sample specify the same CDR3. The chain has TRBV27 and TRBJ2-7; D not certain. CDR1 and CDR2 from the germline V gene are MNHEY and SMNVEV (reference sequence). The ends were cut back, 3 bases at V and 3 bases at J, with 9 bases in the middle. The CDR3 is 13 amino acids. The CDR3 is CASSLGLGYEQYF. In DNA, the CDR3 is TGTGCCAGCAGTTTGGGTTTAGGCTACGAGCAGTACTTC.

The gene calls are TRBV6-6 and TRBJ1-1; D is perhaps TRBD1 (5 bases). This CDR3 region has 13 residues. V lost 7 bases and J lost 3, with 12 bases in between. Looked up from germline, CDR1 is MNHNY and CDR2 is SVGAGI (reference sequence). CDR3: CASKSGADTEAFF. CDR3 nucleotides: TGTGCCAGCAAGAGTGGGGCGGACACTGAAGCTTTCTTT.

This chain's CDR3 is CASSQGGGSYNEQFF. The CDR3 coding sequence is TGTGCCAGCAGCCAAGGCGGGGGGAGTTACAATGAGCAGTTCTTC. The chain recombines TRBV4-2 with TRBJ2-1, with 8 positions matching TRBD2. J lost 4 bases, V lost 1 base, and 3 bases had no gene match. The germline gives CDR1 LGHNA, CDR2 YNFKEQ. The CDR3 is 15 amino acids.

The V call is TRBV5-6, the J call TRBJ2-7, with a weak D call TRBD1 (6 bases). The ends were cut back, 7 bases at V and 3 bases at J, with 14 bases in the middle. This CDR3 contains 13 residues. CDR1 is SGHDT and CDR2 is YYEEEE in the germline V gene. The CDR3 sequence: CASAFQGYYEQYF. The CDR3 bases are TGTGCCAGCGCATTCCAGGGGTACTACGAGCAGTACTTC.

The chain joins TRBV19 to TRBJ2-7; the D gene is possibly TRBD1 (5 bases). Deletions cut 5 bases from V and 1 base from J, with 12 bases between. This CDR3 is built from 14 residues. CDR1 is LNHDA, CDR2 SQIVND, per germline (reference sequence). CDR3 loop: CASSAAAGSYEQYF. CDR3 coding DNA: TGTGCCAGTAGTGCCGCCGCAGGGTCCTACGAGCAGTACTTC.

This chain uses TRBV12-5 with TRBJ2-7; the match to TRBD2 covers 10 bases. Per germline, CDR1 LGHNT and CDR2 FRNRAP. The CDR3 covers 13 residues. V trimming: 8 bases; J trimming: 7 bases; junction bases outside the gene matches: 8. In DNA form, the CDR3 reads TGTGCTAGTTCCTCGGGACTAGCGAAAGAGCAGTACTTC. Translation: CASSSGLAKEQYF.

V gene TRBV10-3 combines with J gene TRBJ1-6; D possibly corresponds to TRBD1 (6 bases). V was pared by 3 bases and J by 6 bases, with 9 bases between. The CDR3 is made up of 14 amino acids. Germline V gives CDR1 ENHRY, CDR2 SYGVKD. Written as DNA, the CDR3 is TGTGCCATCAGTGACGGGGGCGGTAATTCACCCCTCCACTTT. Its protein product is CAISDGGGNSPLHF.

The J gene is TRBJ2-1, the V gene TRBV9; the match to TRBD1 covers 8 bases. The CDR3 contains 14 residues. CDR1 SGDLS and CDR2 YYNGEE come from the germline V gene. Unmatched junction bases numbered 10, after V lost 4 bases and J lost 10 bases. The CDR3 DNA reads TGTGCCAGCAGCCCCCGGGACAGGACCCTAGAGCAGTTCTTC. This encodes CASSPRDRTLEQFF.

The V gene is TRBV5-8, the J gene TRBJ1-5; 8 bases line up with TRBD1. The CDR3 consists of 16 residues. Germline CDR1 SGHTS, CDR2 YDEGEE. J gave up 3 bases and V 1 base, and 6 bases lay outside the gene matches. The DNA for the CDR3 is TGTGCCAGCAGCTTGCAGGGACAGGTGATCAATCAGCCCCAGCATTTT. This translates into CASSLQGQVINQPQHF.

The rearrangement joins TRBV6-5 to TRBJ2-1; TRBD2 matches at 12 bases. Trimming took 8 bases from V and 9 from J; bases not matched to a gene: 5. CDR1 is MNHEY, CDR2 SVGAGI, per germline. This CDR3 comprises 13 residues. The CDR3 reads CASRLAGAVEQFF. DNA of the CDR3: TGTGCCAGCCGACTAGCGGGAGCGGTTGAGCAGTTCTTC.

The genes are TRBV4-3 and TRBJ1-1; tentative D call: TRBD1 (6 bases). CDR1 LGHNA and CDR2 YSLEER come from the germline V gene. V gave up 1 base and J gave up 0 bases, with 9 bases separating them. CDR3 length: 15 residues. The CDR3 loop reads CASSQGNRVNTEAFF. The CDR3 DNA reads TGCGCCAGCAGCCAAGGTAACAGGGTGAACACTGAAGCTTTCTTT.

V gene TRBV28 combines with J gene TRBJ1-1; D uncertain. The V gene lost 6 bases and the J gene lost 5 bases, with 10 bases spanning the gap. Per germline, CDR1 MDHEN and CDR2 SYDVKM. The CDR3 has 12 residues. CDR3 residues: CASSMFGTEAFF. CDR3 bases: TGTGCCAGCAGCATGTTTGGGACTGAAGCTTTCTTT.

A note on this clone: This specimen includes other DNA sequences encoding the same CDR3. The rearrangement joins TRBV5-6 to TRBJ1-2; D not resolved. The CDR3 spans 13 residues. Trimming cost V 0 bases and J 3 bases, with 6 bases left between them. From germline, CDR1 is SGHDT and CDR2 YYEEEE. The CDR3 DNA follows: TGTGCCAGCAGCTTGGAGGGAGACTATGGCTACACCTTC. Translating gives CASSLEGDYGYTF.

This sequence joins TRBV6-6 and TRBJ2-7; no firm D call. The CDR3 spans 13 residues. The ends were cut back, 2 bases at V and 0 bases at J, with 5 bases in the middle. CDR1 is MNHNY and CDR2 is SVGAGI in the germline V gene (reference sequence). This CDR3 reads CASSYRVSYEQYF. As DNA, the CDR3 is TGTGCCAGCAGTTACAGGGTCTCCTACGAGCAGTACTTC.

Regarding this clone: The junction departs from the called germline gene at one end, perhaps through a read error. The chain combines TRBV5-1 with TRBJ2-1, with a tentative D call TRBD2 (5 bases). The CDR3 has 15 residues. Germline V gives CDR1 SGHRS, CDR2 YFSETQ. As DNA, the CDR3 is TGCGCCAGCAGTTTGGGAGTGGGGATTGGGGATGAGCAGTTCTTC. Its protein product is CASSLGVGIGDEQFF.

In its sample, this clone was seen once. V gene TRBV10-1 combines with J gene TRBJ1-6, with a weak D call TRBD1 (6 bases). V was pared by 6 bases and J by 0 bases, with 27 bases between. The CDR3 spans 21 residues. Germline CDR1 WNHNN, CDR2 SYGVQD (reference sequence). For the CDR3, the DNA is TGCGCCAGCAGCGTGAGGGACACCTACAAGGGCCCCTTCTCCTATAATTCACCCCTCCACTTT. It encodes CASSVRDTYKGPFSYNSPLHF.

V usage is TRBV29-1 and J usage is TRBJ1-1; tentatively, D is TRBD1 (6 bases). Germline CDR1 is SQVTM and CDR2 is ANQGSEA. V lost 6 bases and J 0 bases, leaving 11 bases between the germline ends. The CDR3 has 13 residues. The CDR3: CSVLGGLNTEAFF. The CDR3 DNA follows: TGCAGCGTGCTAGGGGGACTGAACACTGAAGCTTTCTTT.